Following are 20 T cell receptor beta chains from one sample sequenced in a study of blood T cell repertoires in COVID-19 (dated by TCRdb to 2020 to 2021). Library preparation was by the immunoSEQ multiplex PCR assay. The clones in this table, taken by TCRdb from immuneACCESS, are in-frame only. Not every clone is retained; where verified, under half of the shortfall comes from an unresolved V gene, and the cause of the rest is unknown. The sample table contains about 130,000 clones; only one count was recorded for almost 85% of them. The ten largest clones represent over 10% of the sample. The sequenced sample was peripheral blood. These receptors came from a human donor in a cohort sampled during active COVID-19.

The V and J genes are TRBV9 and TRBJ1-1; D not certain. This CDR3 region has 15 residues. V was trimmed by 0 bases and J by 0 bases, leaving 9 bases between them. CDR1 is SGDLS, CDR2 YYNGEE, per germline. This chain's CDR3 is CASSVDGVMNTEAFF. Written as DNA, the CDR3 is TGTGCCAGCAGCGTAGACGGGGTAATGAACACTGAAGCTTTCTTT.

This chain's CDR3 is CASSEKSGQGPYEQYF. CDR3 bases: TGTGCCAGCAGCGAAAAAAGTGGACAGGGACCCTACGAGCAGTACTTC. This rearrangement joins TRBV21-1 to TRBJ2-7; the listed D gene, TRBD1, was not tested against the DNA. TRBV21-1 is classified as a pseudogene. The CDR3 has 16 residues.

The V and J genes are TRBV27 and TRBJ2-5, with 7 bases fitting TRBD1. J gave up 5 bases and V 6 bases, and 12 bases lay outside the gene matches. The germline V gene encodes CDR1 MNHEY and CDR2 SMNVEV (reference sequence). CDR3 length: 15 amino acids. The CDR3 nucleotides are TGTGCCAGCAGGAACCTCCTAGGGGGCTCGGAGACCCAGTACTTC. Its translation is CASRNLLGGSETQYF.

This rearrangement joins TRBV4-1 to TRBJ1-2, with D perhaps matching TRBD1 (6 bases). The CDR3 spans 16 residues. Germline V CDR1 and CDR2: MGHRA, YSYEKL. V lost 4 bases and J 13 bases, leaving 28 bases between the germline ends. The CDR3 sequence: CASSPRGGGATDKPTF. In DNA form, the CDR3 reads TGCGCCAGCAGCCCTCGCGGCGGGGGGGCCACAGACAAACCCACCTTC.

J is TRBJ1-5 and V is TRBV19; a possible D gene is TRBD1 (5 bases). The CDR3 totals 16 residues. The V gene lost 6 bases and the J gene lost 8 bases, with 23 bases spanning the gap. Germline lookup yields CDR1 LNHDA and CDR2 SQIVND (reference sequence). The CDR3 here is CASSLPEGQGVKPQHF. For the CDR3, the DNA is TGTGCCAGTAGCCTCCCGGAGGGGCAGGGAGTTAAGCCCCAGCATTTT.

V usage is TRBV3-1 (or the pseudogene TRBV3-2) and J usage is TRBJ2-3; 7 bases align to TRBD1. Germline V gene sequence: CDR1 LGHDT, CDR2 YNNKEL (reference sequence). V dropped 3 bases and J dropped 6; count of bases not matched to a gene: 3. The CDR3 has 13 amino acids. Written as DNA, the CDR3 is TGTGCCAGCAGCCAGGACAGGTCGGATACGCAGTATTTT. As protein: CASSQDRSDTQYF.

The rearrangement joins TRBV6-5 to TRBJ2-2; 7 positions agree with TRBD2. V shed 7 bases, J shed 3 bases, and the junction held 8 bases outside the gene matches. The germline V gene encodes CDR1 MNHEY and CDR2 SVGAGI. The CDR3 covers 15 residues. This chain's CDR3 is CASTLMGGHTGELFF. CDR3 nucleotide sequence: TGTGCCAGCACCTTAATGGGAGGGCACACCGGGGAGCTGTTTTTT.

The rearrangement joins TRBV5-1 to TRBJ1-5; D is undetermined. The CDR3 loop spans 14 amino acids. Trimming took 0 bases from V and 4 from J, leaving 8 bases between them. Germline CDR1 is SGHRS and CDR2 is YFSETQ. CDR3 coding DNA: TGCGCCAGCAGCTTGGGTGACTTAAATCAGCCCCAGCATTTT. Translation: CASSLGDLNQPQHF. Variable domain in full (rest from reference TRBV5-1 and TRBJ1-5): KAGVTQTPRYLIKTRGQQVTLSCSPISGHRSVSWYQQTPGQGLQFLFEYFSETQRNKGNFPGRFSGRQFSNSRSEMNVSTLELGDSALYLCASSLGDLNQPQHFGDGTRLSIL.

The chain recombines TRBV5-4 with TRBJ1-2, with 7 bases aligning to TRBD1. Per germline, CDR1 SGHNT and CDR2 YYREEE (reference sequence). This CDR3 has 15 amino acids. The V segment lost 0 bases and the J segment 2 bases; nucleotides outside the gene matches: 4. The CDR3, as DNA: TGTGCCAGCAGCTTGGTGGGCAGGGGGAACTATGGCTACACCTTC. Translation gives CASSLVGRGNYGYTF.

The gene calls are TRBV9 and TRBJ1-3; maybe TRBD1 (6 bases). The V end was cut by 3 bases, the J end by 0 bases, with 13 bases between. Germline V gene data show CDR1 as SGDLS and CDR2 as YYNGEE. CDR3 length: 16 amino acids. The CDR3 DNA reads as TGTGCCAGCAGCGCCTCCGGGACAAGCTCTGGAAACACCATATATTTT. It specifies CASSASGTSSGNTIYF.

The CDR3 bases are TGTGCCTCCCGGGGGAATGAAAAACTGTTTTTT. This translates into CASRGNEKLFF. J is TRBJ1-4 and V is TRBV2; possibly TRBD1 for D (5 bases). Trimming removed 11 bases from V and 5 bases from J, with 9 bases in between. There are 11 residues in the CDR3. The germline CDR1 and CDR2 sequences are SNHLY and FYNNEI.

The chain is built from TRBV25-1 and TRBJ2-7; 8 positions match TRBD1. CDR1 is MGHDK and CDR2 is SYGVNS in the germline V gene. The CDR3 length is 15 residues. V lost 3 bases and J lost 4; bases outside the gene matches: 8. This CDR3 reads CASSDVPGGMYEQYF. In DNA, the CDR3 is TGTGCCAGCAGTGATGTTCCAGGGGGCATGTACGAGCAGTACTTC.

The genes are TRBV6-5 and TRBJ1-2; D not certain. Trimming pared 6 bases from V and 5 bases from J, leaving 10 bases between. Looked up from germline, CDR1 is MNHEY and CDR2 is SVGAGI. The CDR3 has 12 residues. In DNA, the CDR3 is TGTGCCAGCAGAGGATACGGGTATGGCTACACCTTC. Protein sequence: CASRGYGYGYTF.

This clone appeared once. The rearrangement uses TRBV6-5 and TRBJ1-2, with TRBD1 as a possible D gene (5 bases). Germline CDR1 MNHEY, CDR2 SVGAGI. CDR3 size: 15 residues. With 4 bases removed from V and 4 bases from J, the gap between germline ends came to 16 bases. The CDR3 region is CASSLFIRQGYGYTF. In DNA, the CDR3 is TGTGCCAGCAGTTTATTCATCCGGCAGGGCTATGGCTACACCTTC.

This clone was counted a single time. CDR3 amino acids: CASSTGTVNTEAFF. The CDR3, as DNA: TGCGCCAGCAGCACGGGGACTGTGAACACTGAAGCTTTCTTT. This chain connects TRBV5-1 to TRBJ1-1; tentatively, D is TRBD1 (5 bases). V was shortened by 4 bases and J by 0 bases, with 10 bases between the two germline ends. The CDR3 length is 14 residues. Germline CDR1 is SGHRS and CDR2 is YFSETQ.

The chain uses TRBV28 and TRBJ2-2; no clear D gene. Germline V CDR1 and CDR2: MDHEN, SYDVKM. The CDR3 extends over 15 amino acids. V gave up 3 bases and J gave up 0 bases, with 8 bases separating them. This CDR3 reads CASSLRPPNTGELFF. The DNA of the CDR3 is TGTGCCAGCAGTTTGAGGCCCCCGAACACCGGGGAGCTGTTTTTT.

The chain uses TRBV18 and TRBJ2-3, with 8 positions matching TRBD2. Germline lookup yields CDR1 KGHSH and CDR2 LQKENI. Germline trimming cut 1 base from V and 3 bases from J; bases unmatched to any gene: 3. This CDR3 contains 15 residues. The CDR3 sequence is CASSPQAGATDTQYF. The CDR3 DNA sequence: TGTGCCAGCTCACCACAAGCGGGGGCAACAGATACGCAGTATTTT.

This chain links TRBV18 with TRBJ2-4; D is ambiguous. Germline V CDR1 and CDR2: KGHSH, LQKENI. The CDR3 is made up of 13 amino acids. The V and J ends lost 6 bases and 7 bases respectively, with 13 bases between them. DNA for the CDR3: TGTGCCAGCTCCCTCCAGATGGAGAACATTCAGTACTTC. The encoded protein is CASSLQMENIQYF. Together with reference TRBV18 and TRBJ2-4, the CDR3 gives the full variable domain: NAGVMQNPRHLVRRRGQEARLRCSPMKGHSHVYWYRQLPEEGLKFMVYLQKENIIDESGMPKERFSAEFPKEGPSILRIQQVVRGDSAAYFCASSLQMENIQYFGAGTRLSVL.

This chain joins TRBV18 and TRBJ2-7, with 9 bases matching TRBD1. Trimming at V came to 3 bases and at J to 6 bases, leaving 6 bases not matched to a gene. The CDR3 is made up of 14 amino acids. Germline CDR1 KGHSH, CDR2 LQKENI. CDR3: CASSPTPQGAEQYF. DNA for the CDR3: TGTGCCAGCTCACCCACTCCACAGGGGGCCGAGCAGTACTTC.

This chain connects TRBV23-1 to TRBJ2-5, with D possibly matching TRBD1 (5 bases). TRBV23-1 is reported as an ORF; its role is uncertain. The CDR3 length is 12 residues. V lost 3 bases and J lost 13, with 15 bases in between. The chain's CDR3 is CASSHDQGKGYF. The CDR3 nucleotides read TGCGCCAGCAGTCACGATCAGGGTAAAGGGTACTTC.